This T cell receptor (beta chain) stems from a study of CD8 T cells in Susac syndrome. Study-wide background: Patients with Susac syndrome were therapy-naive, on corticosteroids, or on intravenous immunoglobulin alone at the time that blood was drawn. Points from the study as a whole: The study's TCR sequencing and HLA analysis drew on a certain number of individuals. That number was acknowledged as relatively small.

The authors negatively isolated CD8+ and CD4+ T cells and FACS-enriched TEMRA cells. As concerns this clonotype: Its antigen is unknown.

RNA totalling about 0.5 to 1 ug underwent reverse transcription with random hexamers. Amplification of TCR beta CDR3 by immunoSEQ multiplex PCR spanned 54 Vbeta and 13 Jbeta. TCRdb independently ran MiXCR on the immunoSEQ multiplex PCR reads; one entry per CDR3 protein. Of about 150,000 distinct CDR3 sequences listed, roughly 96% were seen once; the top ten hold 0.16%. In germline, CDR1 is SGHRS, CDR2 YFSETQ. The length of the CDR3 is 15 residues. After removal of 4 bases from V and 3 bases from J, the junction contained 7 bases not matched to a gene. The source is a human donor with Susac syndrome. The sample comprised CD4+ T cells from PBMCs. This chain joins TRBV5-1 and TRBJ2-7, with 10 nucleotides matching TRBD1. The DNA for the CDR3 is TGCGCCAGCAGCAGACCGGGACAGGGGTTCTACGAGCAGTACTTC. Translated, it gives CASSRPGQGFYEQYF.